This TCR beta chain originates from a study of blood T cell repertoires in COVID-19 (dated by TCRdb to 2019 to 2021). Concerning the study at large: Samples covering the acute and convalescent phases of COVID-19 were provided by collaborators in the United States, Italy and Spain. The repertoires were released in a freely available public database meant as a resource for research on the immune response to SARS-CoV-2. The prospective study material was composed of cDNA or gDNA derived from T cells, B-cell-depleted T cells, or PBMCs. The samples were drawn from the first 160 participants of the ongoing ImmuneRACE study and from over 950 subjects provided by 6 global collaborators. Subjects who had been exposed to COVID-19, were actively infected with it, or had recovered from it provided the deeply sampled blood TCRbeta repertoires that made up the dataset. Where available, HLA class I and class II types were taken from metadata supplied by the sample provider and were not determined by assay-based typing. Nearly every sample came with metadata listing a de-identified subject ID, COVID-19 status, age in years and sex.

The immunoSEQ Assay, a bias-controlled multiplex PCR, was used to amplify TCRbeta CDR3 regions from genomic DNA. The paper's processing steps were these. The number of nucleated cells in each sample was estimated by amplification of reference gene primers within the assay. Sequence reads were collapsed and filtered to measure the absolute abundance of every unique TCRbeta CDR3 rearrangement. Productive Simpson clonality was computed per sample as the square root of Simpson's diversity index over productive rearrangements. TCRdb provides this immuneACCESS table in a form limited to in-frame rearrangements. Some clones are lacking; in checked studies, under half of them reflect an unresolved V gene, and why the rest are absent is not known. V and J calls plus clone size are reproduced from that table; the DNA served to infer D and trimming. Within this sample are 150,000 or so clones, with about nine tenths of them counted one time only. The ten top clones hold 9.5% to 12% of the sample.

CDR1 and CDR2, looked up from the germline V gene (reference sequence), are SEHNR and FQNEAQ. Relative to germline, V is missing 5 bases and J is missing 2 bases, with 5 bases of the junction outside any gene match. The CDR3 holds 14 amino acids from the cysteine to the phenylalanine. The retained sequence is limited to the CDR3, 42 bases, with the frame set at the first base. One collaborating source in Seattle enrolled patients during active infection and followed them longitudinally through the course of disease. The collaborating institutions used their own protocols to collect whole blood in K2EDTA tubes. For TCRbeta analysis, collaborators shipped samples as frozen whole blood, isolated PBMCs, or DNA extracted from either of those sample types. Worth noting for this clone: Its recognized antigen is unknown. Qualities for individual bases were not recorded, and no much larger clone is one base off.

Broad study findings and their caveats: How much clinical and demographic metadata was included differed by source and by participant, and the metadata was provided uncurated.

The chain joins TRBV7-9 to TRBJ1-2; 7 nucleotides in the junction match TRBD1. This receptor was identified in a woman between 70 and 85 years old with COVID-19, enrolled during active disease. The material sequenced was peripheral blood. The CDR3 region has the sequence CASSLTGFNYGYTF. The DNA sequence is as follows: TGTGCCAGCAGCCTGACAGGGTTCAACTATGGCTACACCTTC.